These 10 T cell receptor beta chains share one sample of origin, sequenced in a study of early T cells in non-severe SARS-CoV-2 infection. TCRdb reprocessed the 5' RACE reads via MiXCR and lists one record per CDR3 protein. The sample lists about 83,000 distinct CDR3 sequences, 9% to 15% seen once, with more than 6.5% in the top ten. Sequencing was done on a sample of whole blood. These receptors originate from an adult who was a healthcare worker with PCR-confirmed SARS-CoV-2 infection or an uninfected control (not recorded which).

Regarding this clonotype: A much larger clone differs from this one at a single base, so this may be a read error. The chain recombines TRBV6-6 with TRBJ1-1, with D unclear. CDR3 length: 13 amino acids. Germline V gene lookup returns CDR1 MNHNY and CDR2 SVGAGI (reference sequence). CDR3 sequence (DNA): TGTGTCAGCAGCTTCGACGGCTCGGGTGTAGCTTTCTTT. Translation gives CVSSFDGSGVAFF.

This chain connects TRBV4-3 to TRBJ2-4; no definite D call. CDR3 length: 14 amino acids. CDR1 and CDR2 (germline): LGHNA, YSLEER. Between the trimmed V and J ends, which lost 1 base and 8 bases, there was a span of 12 bases. CDR3 sequence (DNA): TGCGCCAGCAGCCAAGCCGTTTGGGGTGACATTCAGTACTTC. Its translation: CASSQAVWGDIQYF.

This clonotype was observed many times. The V call is TRBV28, the J call TRBJ2-3, with TRBD1 matching 9 bases. CDR3 size: 15 residues. J was trimmed by 4 bases and V by 2 bases; bases with no gene match: 4. Germline CDR1 and CDR2: MDHEN and SYDVKM. CDR3: CASSLPGQGSDTQYF. The CDR3 coding sequence is TGTGCCAGCAGTTTACCGGGACAGGGTTCAGATACGCAGTATTTT.

This clonotype was counted a few times. This chain uses TRBV7-2 with TRBJ2-7; D is possibly TRBD1 or TRBD2 (5 bases each). Germline V CDR1 and CDR2: SGHTA, FQGNSA. The CDR3 runs 16 residues. The V gene lost 1 base and the J gene lost 3 bases, with 16 bases spanning the gap. The CDR3 nucleotides are TGTGCCAGCAGCTTAGACTGGGACCCGCGAGTCTACGAGCAGTACTTC. This encodes CASSLDWDPRVYEQYF.

In this sample, this clonotype turned up a few times. The chain carries TRBV7-9 and TRBJ2-7; 8 bases match TRBD1. Looked up from germline, CDR1 is SEHNR and CDR2 is FQNEAQ (reference sequence). This CDR3 has 14 amino acids. Trimming at V came to 6 bases and at J to 4 bases, leaving 8 bases not matched to a gene. This CDR3 reads CASSLGQGLYEQYF. The CDR3 nucleotides read TGTGCCAGCAGTCTAGGACAGGGATTATACGAGCAGTACTTC. Using reference TRBV7-9 and TRBJ2-7 for the parts outside the CDR3, the full variable domain is DTGVSQNPRHKITKRGQNVTFRCDPISEHNRLYWYRQTLGQGPEFLTYFQNEAQLEKSRLLSDRFSAERPKGSFSTLEIQRTEQGDSAMYLCASSLGQGLYEQYFGPGTRLTVT.

This clonotype was seen only a few times. This chain links TRBV20-1 with TRBJ2-1; 7 nucleotides match TRBD2. V lost 2 bases and J lost 8; bases outside the gene matches: 12. CDR1 DFQATT and CDR2 SNEGSKA come from the germline V gene (reference sequence). The CDR3 covers 15 residues. Here the CDR3 reads CSARPTSGKIDEQFF. CDR3 nucleotide sequence: TGCAGTGCTAGACCCACCAGCGGGAAGATCGATGAGCAGTTCTTC.

The chain uses TRBV6-2 or TRBV6-3 and TRBJ2-1, with D possibly matching TRBD1 (5 bases). The CDR3 runs to 15 residues. Trimming removed 6 bases from V and 4 bases from J, with 16 bases in between. Germline V gene sequence: CDR1 MNHEY, CDR2 SVGEGT. The CDR3 DNA is TGTGCCAGCAGCTCCCCGGTGGGGCTTTACAATGAGCAGTTCTTC. Translation: CASSSPVGLYNEQFF.

This chain links TRBV11-2 with TRBJ2-3, with a possible D match to TRBD2 (5 bases). Trimming cost V 5 bases and J 4 bases, with 10 bases left between them. Germline assignment: CDR1 SGHAT and CDR2 FQNNGV. The CDR3 spans 13 residues. The CDR3 coding sequence is TGTGCCAGCAGCAGGGTGAGGGCAGATACGCAGTATTTT. Translation gives CASSRVRADTQYF.

The chain carries TRBV14 and TRBJ2-1; either TRBD1 or TRBD2 may supply D (5 bases each). Trimming left V 4 bases short and J 2 bases short, with 12 bases between. This CDR3 is 15 amino acids long. The V gene's germline CDR1 is SGHDN and CDR2 FVKESK. The CDR3 region has the DNA TGTGCCAGCAGCCCCCTAGTGGGGGCCTACAATGAGCAGTTCTTC. It translates to CASSPLVGAYNEQFF.

This clonotype was seen a handful of times. This chain uses TRBV25-1 with TRBJ2-7; D possibly uses TRBD1 or TRBD2 (7 bases each). The CDR3 consists of 15 residues. CDR1 is MGHDK and CDR2 is SYGVNS in the germline V gene. V gave up 7 bases and J gave up 2 bases, with 18 bases separating them. This CDR3 reads CASTRGASGTYEQYF. The CDR3 bases are TGTGCCAGCACCAGGGGGGCTAGCGGAACCTACGAGCAGTACTTC.